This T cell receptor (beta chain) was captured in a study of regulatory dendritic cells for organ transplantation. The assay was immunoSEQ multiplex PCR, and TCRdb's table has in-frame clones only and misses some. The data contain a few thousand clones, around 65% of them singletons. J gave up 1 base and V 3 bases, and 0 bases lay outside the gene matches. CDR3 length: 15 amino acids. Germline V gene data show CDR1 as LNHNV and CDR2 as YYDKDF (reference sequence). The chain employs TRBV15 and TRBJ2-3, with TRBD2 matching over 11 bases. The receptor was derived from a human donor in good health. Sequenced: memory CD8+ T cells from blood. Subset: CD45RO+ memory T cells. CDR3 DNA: TGTGCCACCAGCAGGACTAGCGGGGGCACAGATACGCAGTATTTT. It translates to CATSRTSGGTDTQYF.